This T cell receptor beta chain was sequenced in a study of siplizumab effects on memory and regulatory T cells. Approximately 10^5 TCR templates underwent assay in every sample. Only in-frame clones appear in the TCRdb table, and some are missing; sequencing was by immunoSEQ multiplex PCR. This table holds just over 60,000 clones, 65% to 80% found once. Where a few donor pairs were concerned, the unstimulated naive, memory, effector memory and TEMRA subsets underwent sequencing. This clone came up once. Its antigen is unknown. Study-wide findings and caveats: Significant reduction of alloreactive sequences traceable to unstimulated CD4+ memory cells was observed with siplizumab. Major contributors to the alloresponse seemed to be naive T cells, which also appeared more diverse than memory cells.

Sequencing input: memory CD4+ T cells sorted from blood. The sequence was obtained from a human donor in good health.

CDR3: CASRQTGSGLYGYTF. In nucleotides, the CDR3 is TGTGCCAGCAGGCAGACAGGTTCGGGTCTTTATGGCTACACCTTC. The chain has TRBV6-4 and TRBJ1-2; maybe TRBD1 (6 bases). The CDR3 contains 15 residues. Germline CDR1 is MRHNA and CDR2 is SNTAGT. Trimming removed 6 bases from V and 5 bases from J, with 19 bases in between.